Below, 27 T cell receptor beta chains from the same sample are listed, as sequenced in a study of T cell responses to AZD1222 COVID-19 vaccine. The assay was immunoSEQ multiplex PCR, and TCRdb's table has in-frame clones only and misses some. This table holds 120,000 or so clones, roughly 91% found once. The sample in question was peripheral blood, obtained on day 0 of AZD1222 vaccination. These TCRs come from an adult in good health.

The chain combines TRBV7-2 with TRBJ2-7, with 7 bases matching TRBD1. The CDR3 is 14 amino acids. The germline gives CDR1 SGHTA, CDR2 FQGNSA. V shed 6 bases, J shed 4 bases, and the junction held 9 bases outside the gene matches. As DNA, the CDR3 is TGTGCCAGCAGTCAAGGGCAGGGGGAGTACGAGCAGTACTTC. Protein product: CASSQGQGEYEQYF.

CDR3 sequence: CASSHNGGGETQYF. CDR3 DNA sequence: TGTGCCAGCAGCCACAACGGGGGGGGAGAGACCCAGTACTTC. The chain is built from TRBV7-2 and TRBJ2-5, with TRBD2 identical over 8 bases. The CDR3 length is 14 residues. Trimming at V came to 5 bases and at J to 4 bases, leaving 6 bases not matched to a gene. The germline CDR1 and CDR2 sequences are SGHTA and FQGNSA.

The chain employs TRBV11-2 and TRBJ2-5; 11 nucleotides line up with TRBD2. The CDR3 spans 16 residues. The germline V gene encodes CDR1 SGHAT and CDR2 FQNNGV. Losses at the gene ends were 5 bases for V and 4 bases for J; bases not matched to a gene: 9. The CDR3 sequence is CASSLNLAGGGETQYF. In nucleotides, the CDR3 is TGTGCCAGCAGCCTAAATCTAGCGGGAGGCGGAGAGACCCAGTACTTC.

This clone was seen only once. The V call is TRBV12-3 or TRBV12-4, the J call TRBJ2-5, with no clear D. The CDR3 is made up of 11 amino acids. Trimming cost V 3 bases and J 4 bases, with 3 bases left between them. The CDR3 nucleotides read TGTGCCAGCAGTTTGTCAGAGACCCAGTACTTC. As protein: CASSLSETQYF.

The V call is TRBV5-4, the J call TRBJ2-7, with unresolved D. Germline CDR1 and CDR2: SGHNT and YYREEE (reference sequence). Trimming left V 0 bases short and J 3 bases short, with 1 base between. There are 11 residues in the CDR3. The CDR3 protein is CASSLDYEQYF. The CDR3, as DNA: TGTGCCAGCAGCTTGGACTACGAGCAGTACTTC.

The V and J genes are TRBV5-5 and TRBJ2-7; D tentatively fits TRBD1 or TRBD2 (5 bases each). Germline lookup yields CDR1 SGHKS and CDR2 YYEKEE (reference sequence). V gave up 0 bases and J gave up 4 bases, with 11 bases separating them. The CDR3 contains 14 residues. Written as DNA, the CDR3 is TGTGCCAGCAGCTTGGTGGGACGCTCGTACGAGCAGTACTTC. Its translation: CASSLVGRSYEQYF.

CDR3 DNA sequence: TGTGCCAGCAGCCCAGGGGGAACAGCAGCCTACGAGCAGTACTTC. Amino acids: CASSPGGTAAYEQYF. The chain combines TRBV28 with TRBJ2-7; TRBD1 agrees at 7 bases. Trimming cost V 6 bases and J 2 bases; bases outside gene matches: 10. Germline-derived CDR1 and CDR2 are MDHEN and SYDVKM. The CDR3 is 15 residues long.

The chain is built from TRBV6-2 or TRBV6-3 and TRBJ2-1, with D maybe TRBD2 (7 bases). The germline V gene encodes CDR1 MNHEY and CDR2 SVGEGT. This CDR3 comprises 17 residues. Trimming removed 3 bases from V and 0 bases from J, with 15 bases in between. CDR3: CASSYHGGQGSYNEQFF. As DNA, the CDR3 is TGTGCCAGCAGTTATCACGGGGGGCAAGGCTCCTACAATGAGCAGTTCTTC.

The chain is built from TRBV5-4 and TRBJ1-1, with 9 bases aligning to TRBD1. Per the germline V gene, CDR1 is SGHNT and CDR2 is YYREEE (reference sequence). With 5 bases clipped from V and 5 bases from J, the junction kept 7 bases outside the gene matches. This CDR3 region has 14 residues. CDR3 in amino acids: CASSSGDRATEAFF. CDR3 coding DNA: TGTGCCAGCAGTTCTGGGGACAGGGCTACTGAAGCTTTCTTT.

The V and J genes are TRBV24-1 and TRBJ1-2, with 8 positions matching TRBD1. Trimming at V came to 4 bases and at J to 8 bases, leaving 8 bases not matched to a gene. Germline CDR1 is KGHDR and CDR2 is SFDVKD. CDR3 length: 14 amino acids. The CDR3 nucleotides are TGTGCCACCAGTGAACCAGGGGGCGCGAAGGGCTACACCTTC. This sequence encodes CATSEPGGAKGYTF.

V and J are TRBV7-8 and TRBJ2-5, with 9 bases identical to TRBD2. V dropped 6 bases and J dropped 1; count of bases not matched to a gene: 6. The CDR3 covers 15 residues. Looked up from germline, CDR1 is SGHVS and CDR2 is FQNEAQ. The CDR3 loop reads CASRGGGAPQETQYF. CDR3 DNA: TGTGCCAGCAGAGGCGGGGGGGCCCCCCAAGAGACCCAGTACTTC.

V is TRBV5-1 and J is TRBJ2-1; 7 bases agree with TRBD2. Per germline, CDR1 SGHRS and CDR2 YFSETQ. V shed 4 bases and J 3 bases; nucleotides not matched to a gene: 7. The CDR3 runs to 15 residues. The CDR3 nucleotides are TGCGCCAGCAGCCCCGGGGGGTACCTCTACAATGAGCAGTTCTTC. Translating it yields CASSPGGYLYNEQFF.

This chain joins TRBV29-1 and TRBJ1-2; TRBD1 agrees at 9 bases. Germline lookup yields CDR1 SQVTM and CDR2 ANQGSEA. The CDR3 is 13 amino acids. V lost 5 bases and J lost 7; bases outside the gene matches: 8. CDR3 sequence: CSVKATGGSGYTF. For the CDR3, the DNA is TGCAGCGTTAAAGCTACAGGGGGCTCTGGCTACACCTTC.

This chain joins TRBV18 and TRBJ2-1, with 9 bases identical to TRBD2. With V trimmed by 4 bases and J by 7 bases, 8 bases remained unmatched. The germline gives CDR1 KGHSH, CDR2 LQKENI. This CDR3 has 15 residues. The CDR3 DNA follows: TGTGCCAGCTCACGGGGGACTAGCACTTCTAATGAGCAGTTCTTC. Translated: CASSRGTSTSNEQFF.

CDR3 protein: CASSQEGLRGYTF. The CDR3 coding sequence is TGTGCCAGCAGCCAAGAAGGGTTGAGAGGCTACACCTTC. This rearrangement joins TRBV3-1 (or the pseudogene TRBV3-2) to TRBJ1-2; D not resolved. The ends were cut back, 0 bases at V and 8 bases at J, with 10 bases in the middle. Germline V CDR1 and CDR2: LGHDT, YNNKEL (reference sequence). This CDR3 contains 13 residues.

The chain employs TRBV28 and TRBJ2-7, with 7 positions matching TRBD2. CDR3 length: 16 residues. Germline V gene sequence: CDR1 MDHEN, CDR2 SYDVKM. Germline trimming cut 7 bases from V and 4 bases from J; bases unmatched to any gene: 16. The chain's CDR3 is CASTQLWGGIRYEQYF. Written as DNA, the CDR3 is TGTGCCAGCACTCAACTTTGGGGGGGAATCAGGTACGAGCAGTACTTC.

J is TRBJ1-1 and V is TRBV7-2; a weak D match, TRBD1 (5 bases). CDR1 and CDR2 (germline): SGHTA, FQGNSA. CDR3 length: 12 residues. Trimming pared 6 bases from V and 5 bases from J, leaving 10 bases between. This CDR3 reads CASRLGETEAFF. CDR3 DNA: TGTGCCAGCAGGCTGGGGGAGACTGAAGCTTTCTTT.

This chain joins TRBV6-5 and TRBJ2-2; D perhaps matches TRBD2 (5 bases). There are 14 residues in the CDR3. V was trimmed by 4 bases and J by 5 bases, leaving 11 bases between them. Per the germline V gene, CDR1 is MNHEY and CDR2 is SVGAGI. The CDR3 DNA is TGTGCCAGCAGTTCCGGGATCCTAACCGGGGAGCTGTTTTTT. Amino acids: CASSSGILTGELFF.

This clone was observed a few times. CDR3 nucleotide sequence: TGCGCCAGCAGCCAGGACCGACTGGGTAGAGAGCAGTACTTC. Protein: CASSQDRLGREQYF. The V call is TRBV4-1, the J call TRBJ2-7; D uncertain. Looked up from germline, CDR1 is MGHRA and CDR2 is YSYEKL. Trimming pared 3 bases from V and 7 bases from J, leaving 16 bases between. This CDR3 comprises 14 residues.

CDR3 loop: CATEREPSLDNEQFF. CDR3 DNA: TGTGCCACCGAGAGGGAGCCCTCTCTGGACAATGAGCAGTTCTTC. The chain combines TRBV2 with TRBJ2-1, with D possibly being TRBD2 (5 bases). The CDR3 is 15 amino acids. V was trimmed by 10 bases and J by 5 bases, leaving 21 bases between them. The germline gives CDR1 SNHLY, CDR2 FYNNEI.

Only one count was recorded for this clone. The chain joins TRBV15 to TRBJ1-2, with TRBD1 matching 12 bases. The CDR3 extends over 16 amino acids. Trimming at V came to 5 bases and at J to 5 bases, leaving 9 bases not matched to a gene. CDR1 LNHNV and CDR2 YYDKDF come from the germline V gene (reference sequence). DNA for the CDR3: TGTGCCACCAGCCGGGACAGGGGGCGTTTTGGGTATGGCTACACCTTC. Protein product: CATSRDRGRFGYGYTF.

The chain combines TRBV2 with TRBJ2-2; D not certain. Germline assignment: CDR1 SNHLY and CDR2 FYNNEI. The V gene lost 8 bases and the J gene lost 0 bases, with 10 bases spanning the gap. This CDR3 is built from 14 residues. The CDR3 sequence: CASDLDANTGELFF. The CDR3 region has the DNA TGTGCCAGCGATTTGGACGCGAACACCGGGGAGCTGTTTTTT.

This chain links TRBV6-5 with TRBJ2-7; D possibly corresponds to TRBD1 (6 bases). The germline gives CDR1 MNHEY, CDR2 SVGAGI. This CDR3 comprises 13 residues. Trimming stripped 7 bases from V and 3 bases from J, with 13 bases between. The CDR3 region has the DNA TGTGCCAGCAAGGTAACAGGGAACTACGAGCAGTACTTC. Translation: CASKVTGNYEQYF.

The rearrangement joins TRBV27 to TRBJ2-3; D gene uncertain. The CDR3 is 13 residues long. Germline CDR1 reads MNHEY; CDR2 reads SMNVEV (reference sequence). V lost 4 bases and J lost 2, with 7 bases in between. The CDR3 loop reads CASSSPITDTQYF. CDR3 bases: TGTGCCAGCAGTTCTCCCATCACAGATACGCAGTATTTT.

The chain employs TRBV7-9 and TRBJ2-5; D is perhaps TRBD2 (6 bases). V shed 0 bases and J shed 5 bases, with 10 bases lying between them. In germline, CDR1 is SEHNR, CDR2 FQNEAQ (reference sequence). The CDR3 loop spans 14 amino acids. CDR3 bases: TGTGCCAGCAGCTTAGCTGCGGGAAGTGAGACCCAGTACTTC. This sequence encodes CASSLAAGSETQYF.

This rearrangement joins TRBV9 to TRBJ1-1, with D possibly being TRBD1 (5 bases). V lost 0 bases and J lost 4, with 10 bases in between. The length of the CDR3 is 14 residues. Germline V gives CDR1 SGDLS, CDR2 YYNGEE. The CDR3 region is CASSVVGGSTEAFF. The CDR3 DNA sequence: TGTGCCAGCAGCGTAGTGGGGGGGAGCACTGAAGCTTTCTTT.

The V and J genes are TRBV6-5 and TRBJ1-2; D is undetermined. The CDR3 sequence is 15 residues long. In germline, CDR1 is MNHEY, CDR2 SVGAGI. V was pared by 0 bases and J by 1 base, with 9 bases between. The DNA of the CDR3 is TGTGCCAGCAGTTACTCGGCAGGAGATAACTATGGCTACACCTTC. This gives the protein CASSYSAGDNYGYTF.